This TCR beta chain was found in a study of shared clonotypes between healthy human individuals. Study overall: The cohort comprised a couple of women and a few men. Their ages spanned 18 to 49 years. Overall study results and limits: It was anticipated that sequencing depth would influence how many clonotypes donors shared.

CDR1 is SNHLY and CDR2 is FYNNEI in the germline V gene. The CDR3 consists of 16 residues. Germline trimming cut 7 bases from V and 2 bases from J; bases unmatched to any gene: 14. The authors combined CD45RO+ cells with CCR7-negative CD45RA+ TemRA cells as CD8 memory. Using about 220 ng DNA, approximately 30,000 T cell genomes, the sorted-subset replicate PCRs were run. Sequencing used immunoSEQ multiplex PCR; TCRdb keeps in-frame clones, though not all of them. The table shows 300,000 to 400,000 clones, with around nine tenths occurring only once. As regards this clone: Its specificity is not known.

The sequence came from a man younger than 35 in good health. Source material: memory CD8+ T cells sorted from blood. Subset: CD45RO+ cells pooled with CCR7-negative TemRA cells. The gene calls are TRBV2 and TRBJ2-7; 7 positions match TRBD2. The CDR3 coding sequence is TGTGCCAGCAAGGCCCCCAGCGGGGTTGGGACCTACGAGCAGTACTTC. The encoded protein is CASKAPSGVGTYEQYF.